This TCR beta chain derives from a study of molecular identifiers for immune sequencing clone quantification. This CDR3 comprises 13 residues. The V and J ends lost 2 bases and 7 bases respectively, with 10 bases between them. Germline assignment: CDR1 SGDLS and CDR2 YYNGEE. This clonotype has just a few counts. Antigen specificity is unknown. Study findings and constraints: Clones exceeding 20 RNA copies carried over 98% of effector molecules but under 1% of naive-cell molecules.

Naive CD8 T cells underwent sorting with the CD8+CD4-CCR7+CD45RA+ definition. With listed TCR primers and previously described methods, bulk TCR libraries were prepared. Each CDR3 protein gets one entry after TCRdb re-called the PCR reads with MiXCR. Here the sample spans 300,000 to 350,000 distinct CDR3 sequences, around 21% being singletons. The sequence was collected from a human donor in good health. Some libraries in this study had Jurkat cell RNA spiked in. Sequenced: naive CD8+ T cells from blood, with Jurkat cell RNA spiked in. Subset denoted: FACS-sorted CD8+CD4-CCR7+CD45RA+ naive T cells. V gene TRBV9 combines with J gene TRBJ1-5; no definite D call. The CDR3 DNA reads TGTGCCAGCAGCGTTAGTGGAGGACAGCCCCAGCATTTT. Translation: CASSVSGGQPQHF.